Listed below are T cell receptor beta chains from one sample, sequenced in a study of blood T cell repertoires in COVID-19. Repertoires were generated with immunoSEQ multiplex PCR, while TCRdb's copy carries only in-frame clones and drops some. The table shows about 200,000 clones, with roughly 80% occurring only once. The sample taken for sequencing was peripheral blood. The receptors come from a woman at least 80 years old with acute or convalescent COVID-19. Each CDR3 is given with its conserved first and last residue. The order of the fields is clone size, J gene, D gene, V gene, CDR3 DNA, CDR3 protein. The D gene is left open where the match is weak. The size of a clone is reported for some rows only, either as once, few or many, or as a class for expanded clones.

once | TRBJ1-4 | . | TRBV5-1 | TGCGCCAGCAGCTTGGACAGGGTTGATGAAAAACTGTTTTTT | CASSLDRVDEKLFF
. | TRBJ2-7 | TRBD1 | TRBV4-2 | TGTGCCAGCGCACCGGACAGGGGCCCCTACGAGCAGTACTTC | CASAPDRGPYEQYF
. | TRBJ2-5 | . | TRBV4-3 | TGCGCCAGCAGCCAAGATGGGGGGGCGGGAGCCCTCGGAGAGACCCAGTACTTC | CASSQDGGAGALGETQYF
once | TRBJ1-6 | TRBD1 | TRBV18 | TGTGCCAGCTCACCACGGGGGGGACAGGAGAATTCACCCCTCCACTTT | CASSPRGGQENSPLHF
few | TRBJ2-2 | TRBD1 | TRBV2 | TGTGCCAGCAGTCTTAGACAGGGACACCCGACCGGGGAGCTGTTTTTT | CASSLRQGHPTGELFF
. | TRBJ1-2 | . | TRBV11-3 | TGTGCCAGCAGCGCGGACAATCCTAAGGATGGCTACACCTTC | CASSADNPKDGYTF
. | TRBJ2-5 | TRBD2 | TRBV4-2 | TGTGCCAGCAGCCCAATAGCGGGGGCAAACCAAGAGACCCAGTACTTC | CASSPIAGANQETQYF
. | TRBJ1-6 | . | TRBV30 | TGTGCCTGGATGGGTCAGGGCCTTTCACCCCTCCACTTT | CAWMGQGLSPLHF
. | TRBJ1-5 | . | TRBV19 | TGTGCCAGTAGTATCATACAGGGCGTAGCCACGCAGCCCCAGCATTTT | CASSIIQGVATQPQHF
. | TRBJ2-7 | TRBD2 | TRBV9 | TGTGCCAGCAGCGTAGCCGGCGGGAGTTGGTACGAGCAGTACTTC | CASSVAGGSWYEQYF
. | TRBJ1-1 | . | TRBV9 | TGTGCCAGCAGCGTAGGACAGATGAACACTGAAGCTTTCTTT | CASSVGQMNTEAFF
. | TRBJ2-5 | TRBD1 | TRBV2 | TGTGCCAGCAGACCCGGGACAGGGGTAGAGACCCAGTACTTC | CASRPGTGVETQYF
. | TRBJ1-4 | . | TRBV14 | TGTGCCAGCAGCCGCACATTCTCCGCAACTAATGAAAAACTGTTTTTT | CASSRTFSATNEKLFF
. | TRBJ2-2 | TRBD2 | TRBV5-5 | TGTGCCAGCAGCTTGGTCTTGGCTAGCGGGAGAGAGAACACCGGGGAGCTGTTTTTT | CASSLVLASGRENTGELFF
once | TRBJ2-3 | . | TRBV11-3 | TGTGCCAGCGGAGCATTCACAGATACGCAGTATTTT | CASGAFTDTQYF
. | TRBJ1-5 | TRBD1 | TRBV3-1/TRBV3-2 | TGTGCCAGCAGCCACGCCGGGACAGGGTATCAGCCCCAGCATTTT | CASSHAGTGYQPQHF
few | TRBJ2-1 | . | TRBV11-2 | TGTGCCAGCAGCCCAACGTCGGGGTACAATGAGCAGTTCTTC | CASSPTSGYNEQFF
. | TRBJ2-3 | . | TRBV15 | TGTGCCACCAGCAGAGATCCGGCCGGAGAAGATACGCAGTATTTT | CATSRDPAGEDTQYF
once | TRBJ1-2 | TRBD1 | TRBV5-8 | TGTGCCAGCAGCTTACAGGGGAAATATGGCTACACCTTC | CASSLQGKYGYTF
. | TRBJ2-3 | . | TRBV3-1/TRBV3-2 | TGTGCCAGCAGCCAAGTAGGGGGGGACACAGATACGCAGTATTTT | CASSQVGGDTDTQYF
. | TRBJ1-2 | . | TRBV12-3/TRBV12-4 | TGTGCCAGCAGCCCACAATTATATGGCTACACCTTC | CASSPQLYGYTF
. | TRBJ1-5 | TRBD1 | TRBV7-8 | TGTGCCAGCACCCTTACAGGGGATAGATTCAATCAGCCCCAGCATTTT | CASTLTGDRFNQPQHF
few | TRBJ1-1 | . | TRBV19 | TGTGCCAGTAGTATACAGCTTAGGGGCACTGAAGCTTTCTTT | CASSIQLRGTEAFF
. | TRBJ2-3 | . | TRBV5-1 | TGCGCCAGCAGCTTTTCCCACGACCACGACCGGGCAGATACGCAGTATTTT | CASSFSHDHDRADTQYF
. | TRBJ2-1 | TRBD2 | TRBV5-1 | TGCGCCAGCAGCTTGGGTCTCCGCGGGGGGCCCGACTCCTACAATGAGCAGTTCTTC | CASSLGLRGGPDSYNEQFF
. | TRBJ1-4 | TRBD1 | TRBV25-1 | TGTGCCAGCAGTGCTTGGGGACAGGGATCTACGATCGAAAAACTGTTTTTT | CASSAWGQGSTIEKLFF